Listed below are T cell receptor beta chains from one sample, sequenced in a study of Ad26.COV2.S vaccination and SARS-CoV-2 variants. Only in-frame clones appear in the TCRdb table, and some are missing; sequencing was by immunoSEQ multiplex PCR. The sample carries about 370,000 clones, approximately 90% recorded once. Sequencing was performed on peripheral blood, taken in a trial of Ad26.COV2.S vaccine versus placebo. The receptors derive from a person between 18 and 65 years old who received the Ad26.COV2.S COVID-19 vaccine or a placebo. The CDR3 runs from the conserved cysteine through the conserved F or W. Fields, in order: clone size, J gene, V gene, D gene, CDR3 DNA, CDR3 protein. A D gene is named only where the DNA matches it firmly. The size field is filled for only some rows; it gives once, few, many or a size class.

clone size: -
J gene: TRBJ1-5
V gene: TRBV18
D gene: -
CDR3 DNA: TGTGCCAGCTCACGTAAGGCTGGTAGCAATCAGCCCCAGCATTTT
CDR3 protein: CASSRKAGSNQPQHF

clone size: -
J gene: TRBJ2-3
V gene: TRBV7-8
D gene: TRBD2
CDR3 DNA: TGTGCCAGCAGTTACCGGACTAGCGGGAGCGCGGTGGATACGCAGTATTTT
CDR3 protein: CASSYRTSGSAVDTQYF

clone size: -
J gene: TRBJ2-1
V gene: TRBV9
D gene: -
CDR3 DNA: TGTGCCAGCAGCGTAGGCGGCAGTAGCGTTTACAATGAGCAGTTCTTC
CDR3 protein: CASSVGGSSVYNEQFF

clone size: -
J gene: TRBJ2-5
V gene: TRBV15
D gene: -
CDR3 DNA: TGTGCCACCAGCAGAGGGGGGGCCCGGGAGACCCAGTACTTC
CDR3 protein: CATSRGGARETQYF

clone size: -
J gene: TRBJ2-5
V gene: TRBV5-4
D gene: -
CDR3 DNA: TGTGCCAGCAGCTCTAAGGACTCTTTGGCCCAGTACTTC
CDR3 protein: CASSSKDSLAQYF

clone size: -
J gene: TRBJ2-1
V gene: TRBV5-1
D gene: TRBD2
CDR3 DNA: TGCGCCAGCAGCCCGGGACTAGCGGCTTACAATGAGCAGTTCTTC
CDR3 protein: CASSPGLAAYNEQFF

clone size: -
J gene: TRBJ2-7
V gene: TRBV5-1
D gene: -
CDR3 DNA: TGCGCCAGCAGCTTGGACAGACACGACTACGAGCAGTACTTC
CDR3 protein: CASSLDRHDYEQYF

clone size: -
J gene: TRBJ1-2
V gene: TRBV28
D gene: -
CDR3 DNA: TGTGCCAGCAGTTTTAACAGGGAGAAGTGGCCGTATGGCTACACCTTC
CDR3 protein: CASSFNREKWPYGYTF

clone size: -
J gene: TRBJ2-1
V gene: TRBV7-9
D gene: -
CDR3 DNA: TGTGCCAGCAGCTTAGAGCTGGGGCTATACAATGAGCAGTTCTTC
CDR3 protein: CASSLELGLYNEQFF

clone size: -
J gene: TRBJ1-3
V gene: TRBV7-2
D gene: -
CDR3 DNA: TGTGCCAGCAGCCTCTCCTGGGGAAACACCATATATTTT
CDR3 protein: CASSLSWGNTIYF

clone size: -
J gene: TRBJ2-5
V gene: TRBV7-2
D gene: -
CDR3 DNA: TGTGCCAGCAGCTATGGAACTGGAGAGACCCAGTACTTC
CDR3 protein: CASSYGTGETQYF

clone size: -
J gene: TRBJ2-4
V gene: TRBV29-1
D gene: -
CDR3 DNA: TGCAGCGTTGCCCGGGGTCCCGGCAAAAACATTCAGTACTTC
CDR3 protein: CSVARGPGKNIQYF

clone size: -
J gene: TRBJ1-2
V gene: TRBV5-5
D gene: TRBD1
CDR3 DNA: TGTGCCAGCAGCTTGGTTATTGGACAGGGGCTCTATGGCTACACCTTC
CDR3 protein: CASSLVIGQGLYGYTF

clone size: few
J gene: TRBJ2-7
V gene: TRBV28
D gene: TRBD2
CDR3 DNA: TGTGCCAGCAGTCCGCCGACTAGCGGGGCCTACGAGCAGTACTTC
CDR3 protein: CASSPPTSGAYEQYF

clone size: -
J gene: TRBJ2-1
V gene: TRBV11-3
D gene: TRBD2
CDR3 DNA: TGTGCCAGCAGCTTAAACGGGGTTCTAGCGGGGAGTCCCTCCTACAATGAGCAGTTCTTC
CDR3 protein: CASSLNGVLAGSPSYNEQFF

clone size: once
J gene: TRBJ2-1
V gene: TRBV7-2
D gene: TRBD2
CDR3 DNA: TGTGCCAGCAGCTTCCCTAGCGGGAGTGAGCAGTTCTTC
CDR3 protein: CASSFPSGSEQFF

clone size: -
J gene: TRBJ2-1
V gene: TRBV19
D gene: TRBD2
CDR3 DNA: TGTGCCAGTAGTCCGACTAGCGGGAGTTTCGATGAGCAGTTCTTC
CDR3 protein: CASSPTSGSFDEQFF

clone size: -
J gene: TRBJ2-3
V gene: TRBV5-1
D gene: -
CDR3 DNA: TGCGCCAGCAGCTATCGGGCCACAGATACGCAGTATTTT
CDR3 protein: CASSYRATDTQYF

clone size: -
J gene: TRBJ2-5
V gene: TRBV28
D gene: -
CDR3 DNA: TGTGCCAGCAGTTTCGGAGGGATAGGCCAAGAGACCCAGTACTTC
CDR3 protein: CASSFGGIGQETQYF

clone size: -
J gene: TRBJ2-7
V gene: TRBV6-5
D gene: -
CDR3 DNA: TGTGCCAGCAGTTACTCCACAGGGGAGCAGTACTTC
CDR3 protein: CASSYSTGEQYF

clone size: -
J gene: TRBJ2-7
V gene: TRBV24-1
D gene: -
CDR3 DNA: TGTGCCACCAGTGATCCGGATACCTACGAGCAGTACTTC
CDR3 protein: CATSDPDTYEQYF

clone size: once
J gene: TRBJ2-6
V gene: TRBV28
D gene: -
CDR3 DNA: TGTGCCAGCAGGAGTTCCGGGGCCAACGTCCTGACTTTC
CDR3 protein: CASRSSGANVLTF

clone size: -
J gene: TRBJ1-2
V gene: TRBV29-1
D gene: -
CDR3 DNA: TGCAGCGGGGAGAAGAGACTTACTAACTATGGCTACACCTTC
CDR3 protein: CSGEKRLTNYGYTF

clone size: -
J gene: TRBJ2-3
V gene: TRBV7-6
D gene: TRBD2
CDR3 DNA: TGTGCCAGCAGCATGATAGCGGGAGGACTCACAGATACGCAGTATTTT
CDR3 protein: CASSMIAGGLTDTQYF

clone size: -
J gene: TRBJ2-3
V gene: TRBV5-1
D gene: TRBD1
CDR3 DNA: TGCGCCAGCAGCTTGGCACAGGGGGACGCAGATACGCAGTATTTT
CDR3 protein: CASSLAQGDADTQYF

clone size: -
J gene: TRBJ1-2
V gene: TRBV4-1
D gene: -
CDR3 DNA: TGCGCCAGCAGCCTAGGACTGTTGAACTATGGCTACACCTTC
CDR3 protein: CASSLGLLNYGYTF

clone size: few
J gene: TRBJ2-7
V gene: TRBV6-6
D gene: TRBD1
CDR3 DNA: TGTGCCAGCGAGACCGCAGGGGGCGAGCAGTACTTC
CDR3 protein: CASETAGGEQYF

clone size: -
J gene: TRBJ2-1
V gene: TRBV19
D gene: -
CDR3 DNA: TGTGCCAGTAGTATACACGTCAGGGGTTTCAATGAGCAGTTCTTC
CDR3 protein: CASSIHVRGFNEQFF

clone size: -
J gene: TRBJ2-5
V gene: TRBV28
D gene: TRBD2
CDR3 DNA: TGTGCCACCAAAGAAGCGGGAGGGCCCTCAGAGACCCAGTACTTC
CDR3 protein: CATKEAGGPSETQYF

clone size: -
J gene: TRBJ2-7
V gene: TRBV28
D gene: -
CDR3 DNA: TGTGCCAGCAGTTTCCGGGGCTCCTCCTACGAGCAGTACTTC
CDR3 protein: CASSFRGSSYEQYF

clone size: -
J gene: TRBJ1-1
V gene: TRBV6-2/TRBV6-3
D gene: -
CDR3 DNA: TGTGCCAGCAACCCTCCAGGGGAAGTCGCTGAAGCTTTCTTT
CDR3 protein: CASNPPGEVAEAFF

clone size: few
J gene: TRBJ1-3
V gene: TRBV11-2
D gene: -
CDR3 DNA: TGTGCCAGCAGCCCTCGGCGACAGGCCACAACCTCTGGAAACACCATATATTTT
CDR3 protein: CASSPRRQATTSGNTIYF

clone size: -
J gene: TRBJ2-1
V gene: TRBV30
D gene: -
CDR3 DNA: TGTGCCTGGAGTATGGGGAATGAGCAGTTCTTC
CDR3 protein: CAWSMGNEQFF

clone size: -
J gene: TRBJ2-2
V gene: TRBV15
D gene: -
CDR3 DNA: TGTGCCACCAGCAGAGAGTCGAAGCACACCGGGGAGCTGTTTTTT
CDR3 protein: CATSRESKHTGELFF

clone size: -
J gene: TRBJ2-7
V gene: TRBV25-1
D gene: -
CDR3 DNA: TGTGCCAGCAGTTTCGGCGGATCCTACGAGCAGTACTTC
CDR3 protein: CASSFGGSYEQYF

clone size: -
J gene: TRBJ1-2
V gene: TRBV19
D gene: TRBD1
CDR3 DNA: TGTGCCAGCGGACAGGGTTCGCCAGACACCTTC
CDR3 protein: CASGQGSPDTF

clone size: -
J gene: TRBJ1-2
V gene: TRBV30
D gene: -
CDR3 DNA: TGTGCCTGGAGTGGACAGGACTATGTGGGCTACACCTTC
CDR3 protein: CAWSGQDYVGYTF

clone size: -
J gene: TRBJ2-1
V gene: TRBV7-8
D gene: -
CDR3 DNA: TGTGCCAGCAGCTTCCCTAGGGTTTTGGGGGGATCCAATGAGCAGTTCTTC
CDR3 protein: CASSFPRVLGGSNEQFF

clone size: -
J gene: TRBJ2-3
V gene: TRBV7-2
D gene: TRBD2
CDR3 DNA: TGTGCCAGCAGCTTAGGTAGCGGGAGGATAGATACGCAGTATTTT
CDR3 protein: CASSLGSGRIDTQYF

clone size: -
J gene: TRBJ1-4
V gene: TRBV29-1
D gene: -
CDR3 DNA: TGCAGCGTTCGACGTGGGAATGAAAAACTGTTTTTT
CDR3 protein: CSVRRGNEKLFF

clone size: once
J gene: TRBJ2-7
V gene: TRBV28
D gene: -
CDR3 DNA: TGTGCCAGCAGCGGTAGCGCCCCCAACTACGAGCAGTACTTC
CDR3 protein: CASSGSAPNYEQYF

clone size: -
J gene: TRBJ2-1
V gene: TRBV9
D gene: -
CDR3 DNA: TGTGCCAGCAGCGTCCACCCGGGAGCCAACAATGAGCAGTTCTTC
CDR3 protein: CASSVHPGANNEQFF

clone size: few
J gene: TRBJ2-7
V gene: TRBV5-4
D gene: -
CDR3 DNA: TGTGCCAGCAGCTCCGGGGACCGCGAGCAGTACTTC
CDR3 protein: CASSSGDREQYF

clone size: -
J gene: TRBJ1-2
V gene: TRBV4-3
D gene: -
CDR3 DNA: TGCGCCAGCAGCCAAGATTTCGCCTTTGGGCTCGCGGGGGGCTACACCTTC
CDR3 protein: CASSQDFAFGLAGGYTF

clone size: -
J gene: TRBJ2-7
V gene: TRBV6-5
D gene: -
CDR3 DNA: TGTGCCAGCAGGACGTCCGGGACTGCCTACGAGCAGTACTTC
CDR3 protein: CASRTSGTAYEQYF

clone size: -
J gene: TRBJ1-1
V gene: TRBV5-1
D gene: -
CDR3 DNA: TGCGCCAGCGGTACGGTGAACACTGAAGCTTTCTTT
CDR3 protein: CASGTVNTEAFF

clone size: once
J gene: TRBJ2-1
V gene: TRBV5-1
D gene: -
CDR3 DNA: TGCGCCAGCAGCTTGGTATTGGGAAACTACAATGAGCAGTTCTTC
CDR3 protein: CASSLVLGNYNEQFF

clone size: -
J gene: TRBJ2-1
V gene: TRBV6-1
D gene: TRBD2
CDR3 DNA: TGTGCCAGCAGTGAAGGAGCGGCGGGGGATATTTTCTCCAACAATGAGCAGTTCTTC
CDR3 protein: CASSEGAAGDIFSNNEQFF

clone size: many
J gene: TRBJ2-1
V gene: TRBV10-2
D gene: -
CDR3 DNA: TGCGCCAGCAGTGACTTCCAGAGCTCCTACAATGAGCAGTTCTTC
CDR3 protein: CASSDFQSSYNEQFF

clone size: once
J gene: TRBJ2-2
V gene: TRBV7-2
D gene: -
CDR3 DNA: TGTGCCAGCAGCTTATGGCTAGAACCTCCAACCGGGGAGCTGTTTTTT
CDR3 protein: CASSLWLEPPTGELFF

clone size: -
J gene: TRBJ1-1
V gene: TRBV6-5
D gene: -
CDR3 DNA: TGTGCCAGCAGCAAAGAGCAGGACATGAACACTGAAGCTTTCTTT
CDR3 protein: CASSKEQDMNTEAFF

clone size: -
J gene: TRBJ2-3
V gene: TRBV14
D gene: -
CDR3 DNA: TGTGCCAGCAGCCTCTACCTTCAGGGTACGCAGTATTTT
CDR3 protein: CASSLYLQGTQYF

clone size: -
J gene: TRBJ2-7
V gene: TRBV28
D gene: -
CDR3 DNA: TGTGCCAGCAGTTTAGCCCCCAGGGCCTACGAGCAGTACTTC
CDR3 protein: CASSLAPRAYEQYF

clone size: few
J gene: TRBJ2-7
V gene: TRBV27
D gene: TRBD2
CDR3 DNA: TGTGCCAGCAGTACGGGACTAGCCGGCTCCTACGAGCAGTACTTC
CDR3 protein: CASSTGLAGSYEQYF

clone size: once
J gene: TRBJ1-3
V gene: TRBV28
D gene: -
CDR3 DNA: TGTGCCAGCGACGGGCTCGGGGGGCGAGGAAACACCATATATTTT
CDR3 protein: CASDGLGGRGNTIYF